These T cell receptor beta chains were read from a single sample in a study of T-cell reconstitution after alpha-beta-depleted transplantation in children. TCRdb analysed the PCR reads with MiXCR anew, one entry per CDR3 protein. The repertoire has about 17,000 distinct CDR3 sequences, around an eighth of them found once; the top ten carry 55% to 75%. The sequencing used PBMCs, mostly from graft donor cells, collected 180 days after TCRalphabeta/CD19-depleted stem cell transplant. The receptors derive from a boy in the first two years of life who had a stem cell transplant for Wiskott-Aldrich syndrome, so the T cells may come from the graft donor. CDR3s leave out the opening cysteine and the closing phenylalanine or tryptophan. Part of the rows lack a size; the others show once, few, many or a class for expanded clones.

j_call	clone_size	v_call	cdr3_aa
TRBJ2-3	many	TRBV28	ASTPGGTGLSDTQY
TRBJ2-3	many	TRBV5-1	ASSLAGDTDTDTQY
TRBJ2-3	many	TRBV11-1	ASSQLGTGGAWWSTDTQY
TRBJ2-3	many	TRBV12-3/TRBV12-4	ASKRTWTSTDTQY
TRBJ2-7	many	TRBV6-5	ASSYSVAGSEQY
TRBJ1-2	few	TRBV7-2	ASSLGLWFQAL
TRBJ2-2	many	TRBV7-6	ASSLEPTTGELF
TRBJ2-3	.	TRBV10-3	AISDGEHGTQY
TRBJ2-1	many	TRBV7-8	ASSETSGRPRTHEQF
TRBJ2-7	few	TRBV20-1	SASGGESYEQY
TRBJ1-1	many	TRBV10-3	AISEWVNTEAF
TRBJ2-5	.	TRBV12-3/TRBV12-4	ASSLAGGGETQY
TRBJ1-4	many	TRBV10-3	AISEVPGRGGEKLF
TRBJ2-3	few	TRBV7-3	ASSLGKAFTDTQY
TRBJ2-1	.	TRBV5-1	ASSLRSGDSQNEQF
TRBJ1-5	many	TRBV5-1	ASAWVTGSNQPQH
TRBJ2-7	.	TRBV13	ASSLGLGEQY
TRBJ2-7	many	TRBV6-5	ASSRGFGGQY
TRBJ2-5	.	TRBV5-1	ASRFGSPTGWETQY
TRBJ2-5	many	TRBV6-5	ASSYSGPSGSLWPQY
TRBJ1-2	few	TRBV7-9	ASSSQGVYGYT
TRBJ2-5	.	TRBV20-1	SAARGLGLETQY
TRBJ2-1	many	TRBV5-1	ASSLIGVAEQF
TRBJ1-6	many	TRBV21-1	ASSKRGRTRNSPLH
TRBJ1-2	.	TRBV24-1	ATSDYGTDGYT
TRBJ2-5	few	TRBV10-3	AISETTGATETQY
TRBJ1-5	.	TRBV5-1	ASSPNPPRDGQPQH
TRBJ2-1	few	TRBV19	ASARMGQQF
TRBJ2-3	many	TRBV29-1	SVSGSSSTDTQY
TRBJ2-7	.	TRBV29-1	SVGVAIEGEQY
TRBJ2-7	few	TRBV6-2/TRBV6-3	ASSGGDRPSYEQY
TRBJ2-1	many	TRBV29-1	SVKQGNRLAGGENEQF
TRBJ2-2	.	TRBV10-2	ASRKSWETNTGELF
TRBJ1-1	many	TRBV7-6	ASSSGGGGNTEAF
TRBJ1-3	.	TRBV6-5	ASSYLPALSGNTIY
TRBJ2-1	many	TRBV20-1	SARDPSSSYNEQF
TRBJ1-1	.	TRBV5-4	ASSGGTEYTEAF
TRBJ2-5	many	TRBV5-1	ASSWEGFVETQY
TRBJ2-1	many	TRBV4-1	ASSPYGTSGSYNEQF
TRBJ2-5	few	TRBV20-1	SARPTGLKETQY
TRBJ1-5	many	TRBV19	ASSMRATRTNQPQH
TRBJ2-2	many	TRBV11-1	ASSPRSGDRLHSGELF
TRBJ1-3	.	TRBV28	ASSFEEGAGNTIY
TRBJ2-1	.	TRBV19	ASSTLLAGVKNEQF
TRBJ2-3	.	TRBV12-3/TRBV12-4	ASSFWGVTDTQY
TRBJ2-3	many	TRBV24-1	ATSDLYTDTQY
TRBJ1-4	many	TRBV7-6	ASSLGGQTATNEKLF
TRBJ2-2	few	TRBV29-1	SVEEFGELF
TRBJ2-5	many	TRBV11-2	ASSDPSGPRTQY
TRBJ1-1	few	TRBV9	ASSVTGGAGGAF
TRBJ2-3	many	TRBV10-3	AITVTSGSTDTQY
TRBJ2-3	few	TRBV28	ASSLTGERTDTQY
TRBJ2-1	.	TRBV6-1	ASIRGAGALSYNEQF
TRBJ2-5	.	TRBV25-1	ASMSRDLQETQY